The sequence of this T cell receptor beta chain was determined in a study of beta chain features in type 1 diabetes listed by TCRdb under 2018. Looking at the study overall: Patients and healthy donors did not differ in mean age, gender distribution, total cell number or subset yield. Naive and central memory subsets were obtained from all 30 or so donors, but regulatory and stem cell-like memory subsets were isolated from only 8 patients and about eight healthy donors. Across all samples, roughly 110,000,000 sorted cells were examined, and cell number per subset correlated strongly with RNA yield. The study compared the TCRB repertoires of sorted circulating CD4+ T cell subsets in recently diagnosed type 1 diabetes patients with those in matched healthy donors.

The CDR3, cysteine through phenylalanine, is 12 amino acids long. CDR3 DNA is the only sequence kept; it has 36 bases, read in frame from the first base. Per the germline V gene, MNHNS is the CDR1 and SASEGT is the CDR2. V loses 7 bases, J loses 2 bases, and the germline ends lie 8 bases apart. Here is what the overall study found, with its caveats: Patients with type 1 diabetes made fewer insertions and deleted more nucleotides at VDJ recombination sites, implying thymic rearrangement abnormalities. Shorter templates might have been favored by PCR, but patient and control samples were amplified and corrected together, so both groups would have been affected equally by any skew. Naive, central memory and regulatory TCRB repertoires appeared more similar among patients than among healthy donors. HLA sub-analyses involved small numbers of individuals, so any influence of HLA type on TCRB rearrangement remained unresolved. Type 1 diabetes patients showed a moderate but significant shortening of TCRB CDR3 length in all four CD4+ subsets. Because cDNA rather than genomic DNA was sequenced, highly expressing activated cells could have been over-represented, although no difference in activation and CD3 levels was found between groups.

The entire amount of isolated RNA was reverse transcribed using the High Capacity cDNA Reverse Transcription Kit, so the sequenced TCRB transcripts were expressed ones. For stem cell-like memory T cell samples, survey-depth immunoSEQ sequencing was used, averaging about 1 million total reads per sample. After sorted cells were lysed in RLT buffer, RNA was extracted with DNase-treated RNeasy Micro or Mini kits, with the choice depending on cell number. Each cell subset was processed on its own to prevent cross-contamination, while patient and healthy donor samples were processed together. The immunoSEQ multiplex PCR was used to amplify TCRB sequences from cDNA, yielding 87-bp fragments that span the CDR3 region. Amplicons were sequenced on the Illumina HiSeq platform. The paper's data handling went like this. PCR bias was computationally corrected using synthetic template baselines, reads within Hamming distance 2 were collapsed, and singletons that could not be merged were discarded. Reads were aligned against IMGT to assign V, D and J genes, CDR3 length and insertions or deletions at six rearrangement sites. Clonotype counts were normalized to sorted cell number within each subset before computing true diversity and Gini coefficients with the tcR R package. The overlap coefficient, calculated on TCRB nucleotide sequences, was used to measure repertoire sharing. TCRdb re-hosts the immuneACCESS table, in-frame sequences only. Its copies lack some clones; in the studies checked, an unresolved V gene accounts for under half of them, and the cause for the rest is not known. Clone size and the V and J calls come from that table; the DNA yielded D and trimming. The sample table lists roughly 50,000 clones, 35% to 55% of them with a count of one. The ten largest make up roughly 0.13% of the sample.

A single peripheral blood draw of about 120 mL on average was collected from each donor into heparinised tubes. Using a panel that included CD45RO, CCR7, CD25, CD127, CD95 and CD27, naive, central memory, regulatory and stem cell-like memory CD4+ T cells were sorted on a BD FACSAria II. Purity was above 95% for every sorted population. PBMCs were isolated right away by Lymphoprep density gradient centrifugation and were stained directly, without culture. To minimize batch effects, samples were stained and sorted in pairs, one healthy donor with one patient per experiment. For this clone: The specificity of this receptor is unknown. Qualities for individual bases were not recorded, and no much larger clone is one base off.

The rearrangement joined TRBV6-1 to TRBJ2-5; TRBD2 could be the D gene, as 6 bases match. Input material: stem cell memory CD4+ T cells from blood. What this sample's cell subset or site label stands for: stem cell-like memory CD4+ T cells. The receptor was derived from a man younger than 45 with type 1 diabetes. The nucleotide sequence is given as TGTGCCAGCAAGCGGGCTCAAGAGACCCAGTACTTC. Its translation reads: CASKRAQETQYF.